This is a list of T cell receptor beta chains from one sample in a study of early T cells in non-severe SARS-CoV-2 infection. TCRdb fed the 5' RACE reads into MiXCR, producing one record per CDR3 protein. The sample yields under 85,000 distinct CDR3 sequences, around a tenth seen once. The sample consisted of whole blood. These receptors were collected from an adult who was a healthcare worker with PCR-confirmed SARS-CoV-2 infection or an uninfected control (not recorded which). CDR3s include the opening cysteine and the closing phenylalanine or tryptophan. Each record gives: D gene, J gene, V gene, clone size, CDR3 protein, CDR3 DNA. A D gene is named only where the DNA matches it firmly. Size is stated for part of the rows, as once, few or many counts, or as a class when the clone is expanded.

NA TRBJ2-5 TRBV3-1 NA CASSQVTEETQYF TGTGCCAGCAGCCAAGTAACGGAAGAGACCCAGTACTTC
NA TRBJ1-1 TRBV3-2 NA CASSQDIGGTGTGTEAFF TGTGCCAGCAGCCAAGATATCGGAGGGACAGGGACCGGCACTGAAGCTTTCTTT
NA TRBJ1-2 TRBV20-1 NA CSARLPGGYGYTF TGCAGTGCTAGATTGCCCGGGGGCTATGGCTACACCTTC
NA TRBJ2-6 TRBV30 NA CAWSRGLSSGANVLTF TGTGCCTGGAGTAGAGGACTGAGCTCTGGGGCCAACGTCCTGACTTTC
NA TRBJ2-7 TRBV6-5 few CASSPWGRGGSYEQYF TGTGCCAGCAGTCCCTGGGGGAGAGGTGGTTCCTACGAGCAGTACTTC
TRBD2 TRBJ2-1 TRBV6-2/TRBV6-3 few CASSSGLAGGEQFF TGTGCCAGCAGTTCCGGACTAGCGGGGGGTGAGCAGTTCTTC
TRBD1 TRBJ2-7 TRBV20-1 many CSARTGGTYEQYF TGCAGTGCTCGGACAGGGGGCACCTACGAGCAGTACTTC
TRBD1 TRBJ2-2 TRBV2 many CASSEGRGLGTGELFF TGTGCCAGCAGTGAAGGCAGGGGGCTTGGAACCGGGGAGCTGTTTTTT
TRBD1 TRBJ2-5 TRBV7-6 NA CASSSRRQGEETQYF TGTGCCAGCAGCTCCCGTCGACAGGGAGAAGAGACCCAGTACTTC
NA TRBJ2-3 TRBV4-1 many CASSQDPNLADTQYF TGCGCCAGCAGCCAAGATCCAAATTTGGCAGATACGCAGTATTTT
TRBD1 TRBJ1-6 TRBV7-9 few CASSSNWAGGSPLHF TGTGCCAGCAGCTCCAACTGGGCAGGGGGATCACCCCTCCACTTT
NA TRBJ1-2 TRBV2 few CASRGDTYGYTF TGTGCCAGCAGAGGGGACACTTATGGCTACACCTTC
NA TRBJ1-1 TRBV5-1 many CASSSMRNTEAFF TGCGCCAGCAGCTCAATGCGGAACACTGAAGCTTTCTTT
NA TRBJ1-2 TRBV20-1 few CSAKRTSYGYTF TGCAGTGCTAAGAGGACGTCCTATGGCTACACCTTC
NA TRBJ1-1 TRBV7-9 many CASSLGTAMNTEAFF TGTGCCAGCAGCTTAGGGACAGCTATGAACACTGAAGCTTTCTTT
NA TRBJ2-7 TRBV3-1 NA CASSSGHVYEQYF TGTGCCAGCAGCTCGGGACATGTCTACGAGCAGTACTTC
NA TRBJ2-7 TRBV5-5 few CASSPAFTQQYF TGTGCCAGCAGCCCCGCTTTTACTCAGCAGTACTTC
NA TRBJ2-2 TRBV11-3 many CASSLEVGTNTGELFF TGTGCCAGCAGCTTAGAAGTGGGGACGAACACCGGGGAGCTGTTTTTT
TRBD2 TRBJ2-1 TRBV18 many CASSPSSGRLNEQFF TGTGCCAGCTCACCGTCAAGCGGGAGACTCAATGAGCAGTTCTTC
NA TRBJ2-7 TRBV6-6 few CASSYQEAVEQYF TGTGCCAGCAGTTACCAGGAAGCGGTCGAGCAGTACTTC
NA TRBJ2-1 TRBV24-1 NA CATSDRDKGSYNEQFF TGTGCCACCAGTGATCGGGACAAAGGCTCCTACAATGAGCAGTTCTTC
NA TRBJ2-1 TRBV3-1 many CASRRNNEQFF TGTGCCAGCAGACGAAACAATGAGCAGTTCTTC
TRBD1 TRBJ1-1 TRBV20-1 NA CSARAQGLSTEAFF TGCAGTGCTAGAGCACAGGGGTTGAGCACTGAAGCTTTCTTT
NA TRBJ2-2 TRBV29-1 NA CSVEPLGTGELFF TGCAGCGTTGAACCCCTGGGGACCGGGGAGCTGTTTTTT
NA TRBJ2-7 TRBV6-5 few CASTSSGVYEQYF TGTGCCAGCACCTCATCCGGAGTCTACGAGCAGTACTTC
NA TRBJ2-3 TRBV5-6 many CASSTQYF TGTGCCAGCAGTACGCAGTATTTT
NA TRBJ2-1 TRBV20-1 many CSARPYNEQFF TGCAGTGCTAGACCTTACAATGAGCAGTTCTTC
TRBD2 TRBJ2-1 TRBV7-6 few CASSLRTSGTLTYNEQFF TGTGCCAGCAGCTTACGGACTAGCGGGACCCTGACCTACAATGAGCAGTTCTTC
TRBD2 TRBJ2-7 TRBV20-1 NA CSARDQSGRLSSEQYF TGCAGTGCTAGAGATCAAAGCGGGAGACTGAGCAGCGAGCAGTACTTC
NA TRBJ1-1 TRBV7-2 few CASRTPSLNTEAFF TGTGCCAGCAGGACCCCCAGCCTAAACACTGAAGCTTTCTTT
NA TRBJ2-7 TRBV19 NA CASSITPAYEQYF TGTGCCAGTAGTATAACGCCCGCCTACGAGCAGTACTTC
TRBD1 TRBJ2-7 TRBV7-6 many CASSSGQGMGEQYF TGTGCCAGCAGCTCGGGACAGGGGATGGGCGAGCAGTACTTC
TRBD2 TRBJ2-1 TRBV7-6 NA CASSLASGGLFNEQFF TGTGCCAGCAGCTTGGCAAGCGGGGGCCTTTTCAATGAGCAGTTCTTC
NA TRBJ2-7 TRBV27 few CASSLSGATYEQYF TGTGCCAGCAGTTTATCGGGAGCCACCTACGAGCAGTACTTC
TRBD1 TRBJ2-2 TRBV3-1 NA CASSFGQGYTGELFF TGTGCCAGCAGCTTCGGACAGGGATACACCGGGGAGCTGTTTTTT
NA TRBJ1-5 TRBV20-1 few CSARDWFNQPQHF TGCAGTGCTAGAGATTGGTTCAATCAGCCCCAGCATTTT
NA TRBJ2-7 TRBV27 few CASSFSGTHYEQYF TGTGCCAGCAGTTTTTCGGGAACCCACTACGAGCAGTACTTC
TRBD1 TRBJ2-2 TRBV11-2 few CASGPGQMGTGELFF TGTGCCAGCGGGCCGGGACAGATGGGCACCGGGGAGCTGTTTTTT
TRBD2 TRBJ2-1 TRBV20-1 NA CCASYRAGEGADEQFF TGCTGTGCTAGTTACCGAGCGGGGGAGGGCGCAGATGAGCAGTTCTTC
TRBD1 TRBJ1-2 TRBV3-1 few CASSRGTGQIGYTF TGTGCCAGCAGCCGAGGGACAGGGCAGATCGGCTACACCTTC
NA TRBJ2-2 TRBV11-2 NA CASSLAWNTGELFF TGTGCCAGCAGCTTAGCGTGGAACACCGGGGAGCTGTTTTTT
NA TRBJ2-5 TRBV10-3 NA CAISEQAKETQYF TGTGCCATCAGTGAACAGGCCAAAGAGACCCAGTACTTC
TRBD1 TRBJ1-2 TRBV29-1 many CSVLRQGTYTF TGCAGCGTTCTACGACAGGGCACCTACACCTTC
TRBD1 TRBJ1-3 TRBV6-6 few CASRGQGRNTIYF TGTGCCAGCAGAGGACAGGGGAGAAACACCATATATTTT
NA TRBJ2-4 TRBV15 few CATSRDKNIQYF TGTGCCACCAGCAGAGATAAAAACATTCAGTACTTC
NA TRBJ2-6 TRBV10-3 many CAISESRLPSGANVLTF TGTGCCATCAGTGAGTCGAGATTACCCTCTGGGGCCAACGTCCTGACTTTC
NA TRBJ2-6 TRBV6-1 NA CASTLLGGANVLTF TGTGCCAGCACCCTCTTGGGGGGGGCCAACGTCCTGACTTTC
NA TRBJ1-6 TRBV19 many CASMWGGDSPLHF TGTGCCAGTATGTGGGGGGGGGATTCACCCCTCCACTTT
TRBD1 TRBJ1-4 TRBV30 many CACSQGARSEKLFF TGTGCCTGTTCTCAGGGGGCGCGAAGTGAAAAACTGTTTTTT
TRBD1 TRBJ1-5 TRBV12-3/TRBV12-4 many CASSLVSGQLNQPQHF TGTGCCAGCAGTTTAGTGTCGGGACAGCTCAATCAGCCCCAGCATTTT
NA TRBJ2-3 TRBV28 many CASSPPSRRTTTDTQYF TGTGCCAGCAGTCCCCCCTCTAGGCGGACCACCACAGATACGCAGTATTTT
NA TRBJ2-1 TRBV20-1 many CSASPSNNEQFF TGCAGTGCTTCCCCTAGCAACAATGAGCAGTTCTTC
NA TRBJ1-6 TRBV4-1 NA CASQPRPKQGSQYNSPLHF TGCGCCAGCCAACCTCGCCCGAAACAGGGTTCTCAATATAATTCACCCCTCCACTTT
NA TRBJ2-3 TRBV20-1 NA CSARLGGSNTDTQYF TGCAGTGCTAGATTAGGGGGGTCTAACACAGATACGCAGTATTTT
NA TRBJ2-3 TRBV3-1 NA CASSQDVDTQYF TGTGCCAGCAGCCAAGATGTAGATACGCAGTATTTT
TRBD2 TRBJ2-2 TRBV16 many CASSQRAGLNTGELFF TGTGCCAGCAGCCAGCGAGCGGGACTTAACACCGGGGAGCTGTTTTTT
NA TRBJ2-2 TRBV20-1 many CSARGGENTGELFF TGCAGTGCTAGAGGCGGAGAGAACACCGGGGAGCTGTTTTTT